A selection of T cell receptor beta chains follows, all from one sample in a study of blood T cell repertoires in COVID-19. Profiled with immunoSEQ multiplex PCR; TCRdb holds only in-frame clones, not every one. The sample contains roughly 140,000 clones, roughly nine tenths of which appear only once. Sequencing used peripheral blood. The receptors here all came from a woman aged 40 to 50 with acute or convalescent COVID-19. CDR3s include the opening cysteine and the closing phenylalanine or tryptophan. The D gene is left open where the match is weak. Part of the rows lack a size; the others show once, few, many or a class for expanded clones.

abundance,j_gene,v_gene,d_gene,CDR3aa,CDR3nt
.,TRBJ2-1,TRBV5-1,TRBD1,CASSKNSGTGPNEQFF,TGCGCCAGCAGCAAGAACTCCGGGACAGGGCCCAATGAGCAGTTCTTC
once,TRBJ1-5,TRBV15,.,CATSRGGRQPQHF,TGTGCCACCAGCAGAGGAGGGAGGCAGCCCCAGCATTTT
.,TRBJ2-3,TRBV7-3,TRBD1,CASSIGTGGRDTQYF,TGTGCCAGCAGCATCGGGACAGGGGGCCGAGATACGCAGTATTTT
.,TRBJ2-3,TRBV7-8,TRBD2,CASSLAPGTSGRAGGDTQYF,TGTGCCAGCAGCTTAGCGCCGGGGACTAGCGGGAGGGCCGGGGGAGATACGCAGTATTTT
.,TRBJ2-7,TRBV3-1/TRBV3-2,TRBD2,CASSRTSGSSYEQYF,TGTGCCAGCAGCCGGACTAGCGGGAGCTCCTACGAGCAGTACTTC
.,TRBJ1-2,TRBV28,.,CASRTEYGYTF,TGTGCCAGCCGGACAGAGTATGGCTACACCTTC
.,TRBJ2-7,TRBV5-1,.,CASSLEPLNIPSDEQYF,TGCGCCAGCAGCTTGGAACCCCTAAATATCCCCTCCGACGAGCAGTACTTC
.,TRBJ2-3,TRBV27,TRBD2,CASSYGLAGGDTQYF,TGTGCCAGCAGTTACGGACTAGCGGGAGGGGATACGCAGTATTTT
once,TRBJ2-7,TRBV28,TRBD2,CASTPRWAGRDEQYF,TGTGCCAGCACCCCGCGATGGGCAGGGAGGGACGAGCAGTACTTC
.,TRBJ2-1,TRBV2,TRBD2,CASSEAPSGGTNEQFF,TGTGCCAGCAGTGAAGCTCCTAGCGGGGGTACAAATGAGCAGTTCTTC
.,TRBJ1-6,TRBV5-1,TRBD1,CASSRGQGTGSPLHF,TGCGCCAGCAGCCGGGGACAGGGGACGGGGTCACCCCTCCACTTT
.,TRBJ2-7,TRBV2,TRBD1,CASSVTGQGAYEQYF,TGTGCCAGCAGTGTAACGGGACAGGGTGCCTACGAGCAGTACTTC
.,TRBJ1-6,TRBV14,.,CASSLLQGNSPLHF,TGTGCCAGCAGCCTTCTCCAGGGAAATTCACCCCTCCACTTT
.,TRBJ1-1,TRBV18,TRBD1,CASSQGQASTTEAFF,TGTGCCAGCTCCCAGGGACAGGCCAGCACCACTGAAGCTTTCTTT
.,TRBJ2-3,TRBV27,.,CASSLKSGFTTDTQYF,TGTGCCAGCAGCCTGAAAAGCGGTTTTACCACAGATACGCAGTATTTT
.,TRBJ2-7,TRBV14,.,CASSQRGGAYGGEQYF,TGTGCCAGCAGCCAGAGGGGGGGGGCATATGGAGGCGAGCAGTACTTC
.,TRBJ2-2,TRBV24-1,.,CATSDLPTGELFF,TGTGCCACCAGTGATTTGCCAACCGGGGAGCTGTTTTTT
.,TRBJ2-7,TRBV5-4,TRBD2,CASSLGLAGVGEQYF,TGTGCCAGCAGCTTGGGACTAGCGGGGGTCGGCGAGCAGTACTTC
.,TRBJ2-3,TRBV5-8,.,CASSTDTDTQYF,TGTGCCAGCAGCACAGACACAGATACGCAGTATTTT
.,TRBJ1-1,TRBV3-1/TRBV3-2,.,CASSQDLQATAREAFF,TGTGCCAGCAGCCAAGATCTACAGGCAACCGCCAGAGAAGCTTTCTTT
.,TRBJ2-7,TRBV28,TRBD1,CASSFSTGGWQYF,TGTGCCAGCAGTTTTTCAACAGGGGGTTGGCAGTACTTC
once,TRBJ1-6,TRBV9,TRBD1,CASSGTDRNNSPLHF,TGTGCCAGCAGCGGTACGGACAGGAATAATTCACCCCTCCACTTT
.,TRBJ1-6,TRBV10-3,.,CAITGQPNSPLHF,TGTGCCATCACTGGACAGCCTAATTCACCCCTCCACTTT
.,TRBJ2-2,TRBV29-1,.,CSVEAGDTGELFF,TGCAGCGTTGAGGCGGGTGACACCGGGGAGCTGTTTTTT
few,TRBJ2-7,TRBV5-4,.,CASSLEQSSYEQYF,TGTGCCAGCAGCTTGGAACAGAGCTCCTACGAGCAGTACTTC
.,TRBJ2-3,TRBV5-1,TRBD1,CATSDRGADTQYF,TGCGCCACCTCGGACAGGGGAGCAGATACGCAGTATTTT
.,TRBJ2-3,TRBV6-4,.,CASSLRDFTDTQYF,TGTGCCAGCAGTCTCAGGGATTTTACGGATACGCAGTATTTT
.,TRBJ2-5,TRBV28,.,CASSRTGPGGETQYF,TGTGCCAGCAGTCGGACGGGACCCGGGGGAGAGACCCAGTACTTC
.,TRBJ1-1,TRBV29-1,.,CSVTEGKAFF,TGCAGCGTGACGGAGGGGAAAGCTTTCTTT
.,TRBJ2-2,TRBV7-7,TRBD2,CASGGGFTSGRITGELFF,TGTGCTAGCGGAGGAGGTTTCACTAGCGGGAGGATCACCGGGGAGCTGTTTTTT
.,TRBJ2-7,TRBV6-5,.,CASSSVERDEQYF,TGTGCCAGCAGTTCCGTAGAACGGGACGAGCAGTACTTC
.,TRBJ2-1,TRBV5-6,.,CASSLGTGLWLFF,TGTGCCAGCAGCTTGGGAACAGGGTTATGGCTGTTCTTC
once,TRBJ1-4,TRBV27,.,CASSYIRPDGGFLNEKLFF,TGTGCCAGCAGTTATATTCGTCCCGACGGCGGGTTCCTGAATGAAAAACTGTTTTTT
.,TRBJ1-4,TRBV2,.,CASSKTEGNEKLFF,TGTGCCAGCAGTAAGACGGAGGGTAATGAAAAACTGTTTTTT
few,TRBJ2-7,TRBV5-1,TRBD1,CASSPGQGRTYEQYF,TGCGCCAGCAGCCCAGGACAGGGCCGAACCTACGAGCAGTACTTC
.,TRBJ1-3,TRBV5-6,TRBD1,CASSLQGSGNTIYF,TGTGCCAGCAGCTTACAGGGGTCTGGAAACACCATATATTTT
.,TRBJ2-3,TRBV28,TRBD1,CASSSDRVQYF,TGTGCCAGCAGTTCGGACAGGGTTCAGTATTTT
once,TRBJ2-3,TRBV5-1,TRBD2,CASSLALAGVTDTQYF,TGCGCCAGCAGCTTGGCGCTAGCGGGGGTCACAGATACGCAGTATTTT
few,TRBJ1-6,TRBV19,.,CASNPQAGVGSPLHF,TGTGCCAGTAACCCCCAGGCAGGGGTAGGTTCACCCCTCCACTTT
.,TRBJ2-7,TRBV30,TRBD2,CAWSVNIRGGQYF,TGTGCCTGGAGTGTAAATATTCGGGGGGGGCAGTACTTC
.,TRBJ1-1,TRBV11-2,.,CAITHRRGNTEAFF,TGTGCCATCACCCATCGTAGGGGGAACACTGAAGCTTTCTTT
.,TRBJ1-1,TRBV11-2,TRBD1,CASSLTGTTEAFF,TGTGCCAGCAGCCTGACAGGGACCACTGAAGCTTTCTTT